These 20 T cell receptor beta chains were all obtained from the same sample, sequenced in a study of blood T cell repertoires in COVID-19. Sequencing was performed with immunoSEQ multiplex PCR; in TCRdb, only in-frame clones are kept and a portion is missing. The data hold approximately 170,000 clones, with around 80% observed a single time. Material: PBMCs or T cells enriched from blood (not recorded which). Receptor source: a woman aged 45-65 years who had recovered from COVID-19.

This chain joins TRBV28 and TRBJ2-3; TRBD2 aligns across 12 bases. Germline V gene data show CDR1 as MDHEN and CDR2 as SYDVKM. This CDR3 contains 16 residues. With V trimmed by 6 bases and J by 4 bases, 8 bases remained unmatched. CDR3 protein: CASSIRTSGTADTQYF. The CDR3, as DNA: TGTGCCAGCAGCATAAGGACTAGCGGGACGGCAGATACGCAGTATTTT.

This clone came up a few times. The chain combines TRBV11-3 with TRBJ2-5; 13 bases match TRBD2. Germline V gives CDR1 SGHNT, CDR2 YENEEA. CDR3 length: 18 amino acids. The J segment lost 4 bases and the V segment lost 0 bases, leaving 8 bases of the junction unmatched. The CDR3 DNA reads TGTGCCAGCAGCTTAGATCCACTACTAGCGGGGGGGATAGAGACCCAGTACTTC. Translating it yields CASSLDPLLAGGIETQYF.

Notes on this clone: This sample also contains other DNA sequences that code for the same CDR3. J is TRBJ2-7 and V is TRBV18, with D perhaps TRBD1 (5 bases). Germline assignment: CDR1 KGHSH and CDR2 LQKENI. The length of the CDR3 is 13 residues. Trimming cost V 2 bases and J 1 base, with 6 bases left between them. In DNA, the CDR3 is TGTGCCAGCTCACCAGACAGATCCTACGAGCAGTACTTC. This gives the protein CASSPDRSYEQYF.

The CDR3 here is CASSPFRDSEAFF. The CDR3 region has the DNA TGTGCCAGCAGCCCGTTCCGGGACAGTGAAGCTTTCTTT. The chain joins TRBV7-9 to TRBJ1-1, with TRBD1 matching over 7 bases. Per germline, CDR1 SEHNR and CDR2 FQNEAQ (reference sequence). The CDR3 consists of 13 residues. Trimming at V came to 5 bases and at J to 7 bases, leaving 7 bases not matched to a gene.

The rearrangement links TRBV18 to TRBJ2-2; maybe TRBD2 (5 bases). CDR3 size: 16 residues. Trimming took 5 bases from V and 2 from J, leaving 15 bases between them. Germline CDR1 and CDR2: KGHSH and LQKENI. CDR3: CASSTRTGSNTGELFF. In DNA form, the CDR3 reads TGTGCCAGCTCAACTAGAACCGGTTCAAACACCGGGGAGCTGTTTTTT.

The chain uses TRBV7-3 and TRBJ2-1, with 8 bases identical to TRBD2. The CDR3 is 14 amino acids. The V segment lost 2 bases and the J segment 5 bases; nucleotides outside the gene matches: 2. Germline values: CDR1 SGHTA, CDR2 FQGTGA. CDR3 in amino acids: CASSLVREDNEQFF. The CDR3 bases are TGTGCCAGCAGCTTAGTGCGGGAGGACAATGAGCAGTTCTTC.

This clone was detected once. V gene TRBV3-1 (or the pseudogene TRBV3-2) combines with J gene TRBJ2-7, with TRBD1 matching 7 bases. After removal of 1 base from V and 5 bases from J, the junction contained 5 bases not matched to a gene. Germline V gives CDR1 LGHDT, CDR2 YNNKEL (reference sequence). The CDR3 extends over 14 amino acids. The CDR3 DNA reads as TGTGCCAGCAGCCAAGGACAGGGCGGCGACGAGCAGTACTTC. Residues: CASSQGQGGDEQYF.

The chain employs TRBV28 and TRBJ2-7; TRBD1 is a possible D gene (6 bases). The germline V gene has CDR1 MDHEN and CDR2 SYDVKM. V was clipped by 6 bases and J by 4 bases, with 13 bases between them. The CDR3 sequence is 13 residues long. CDR3 DNA: TGTGCCAGCAGCCAGACAGGTCTATACGAGCAGTACTTC. Residues: CASSQTGLYEQYF.

The chain couples TRBV7-2 to TRBJ2-1; a weak D match, TRBD2 (6 bases). V dropped 6 bases and J dropped 10 bases, with 22 bases sitting between them. The CDR3 covers 15 residues. Germline CDR1 SGHTA, CDR2 FQGNSA. CDR3 loop: CASSNQDGPRGEQFF. The CDR3 nucleotides are TGTGCCAGCAGTAATCAGGACGGACCCCGGGGGGAGCAGTTCTTC.

To note about this clone: A read error may account for a junction end that differs from germline. The rearrangement joins TRBV7-7 to TRBJ2-5; D may be TRBD2 (6 bases). The CDR3 has 17 residues. Germline assignment: CDR1 SSHAT and CDR2 FNYEAQ (reference sequence). In nucleotides, the CDR3 is TGTGCTAGCAGCCGAAGGGGAGGAGGGACTCCCGTGGAGACCCAGTACTTC. It translates to CASSRRGGGTPVETQYF.

The chain recombines TRBV6-6 with TRBJ1-2, with 7 positions matching TRBD1. The germline V gene encodes CDR1 MNHNY and CDR2 SVGAGI (reference sequence). The V and J ends lost 0 bases and 2 bases, in that order; junction bases with no gene match: 6. This CDR3 has 16 amino acids. This CDR3 reads CASSYSRQGKNYGYTF. In nucleotides, the CDR3 is TGTGCCAGCAGTTACTCTAGACAGGGAAAAAACTATGGCTACACCTTC.

The chain combines TRBV28 with TRBJ2-7; 9 bases match TRBD1. The CDR3 length is 15 residues. Germline assignment: CDR1 MDHEN and CDR2 SYDVKM. Unmatched junction bases numbered 6, after V lost 4 bases and J lost 2 bases. CDR3: CASSSTGGKTYEQYF. In DNA, the CDR3 is TGTGCCAGCAGTTCGACAGGGGGTAAAACCTACGAGCAGTACTTC.

J is TRBJ1-5 and V is TRBV9, with D possibly being TRBD1 (5 bases). Trimming took 3 bases from V and 3 from J, leaving 13 bases between them. CDR1 and CDR2 (germline): SGDLS, YYNGEE. The CDR3 is made up of 15 amino acids. This CDR3 reads CASSGNDSHNQPQHF. The CDR3 DNA follows: TGTGCCAGCAGCGGGAACGACAGCCACAATCAGCCCCAGCATTTT. Filled out from reference TRBV9 and TRBJ1-5, the complete variable domain reads DSGVTQTPKHLITATGQRVTLRCSPRSGDLSVYWYQQSLDQGLQFLIQYYNGEERAKGNILERFSAQQFPDLHSELNLSSLELGDSALYFCASSGNDSHNQPQHFGDGTRLSIL.

The rearrangement links TRBV7-8 to TRBJ2-4; perhaps TRBD2 as D (7 bases). This CDR3 comprises 14 residues. Trimming left V 0 bases short and J 6 bases short, with 9 bases between. CDR1 and CDR2 from the germline V gene are SGHVS and FQNEAQ. The CDR3 DNA is TGTGCCAGCAGCTTAGCAGGGGGGGGAAACATTCAGTACTTC. Protein sequence: CASSLAGGGNIQYF.

V is TRBV5-1 and J is TRBJ1-4, with TRBD1 as a possible D gene (6 bases). Per the germline V gene, CDR1 is SGHRS and CDR2 is YFSETQ. The CDR3 is 16 residues long. Trimming pared 0 bases from V and 5 bases from J, leaving 14 bases between. The CDR3, as DNA: TGCGCCAGCAGCTTGGAGTTTCAGGGGCTCAATGAAAAACTGTTTTTT. Translation: CASSLEFQGLNEKLFF.

This clone was detected once. The chain joins TRBV7-2 to TRBJ2-7, with 9 bases matching TRBD2. Germline V gene lookup returns CDR1 SGHTA and CDR2 FQGNSA. The CDR3 sequence is 14 residues long. Losses at the gene ends were 6 bases for V and 4 bases for J; bases not matched to a gene: 7. CDR3 DNA sequence: TGTGCCAGCAGAGTAGCGGGAGTAGGGTACGAGCAGTACTTC. Its translation is CASRVAGVGYEQYF.

The V gene is TRBV5-1, the J gene TRBJ1-1; TRBD1 might be the D (5 bases). CDR3 length equals 18 residues. From germline, CDR1 is SGHRS and CDR2 YFSETQ. V shed 4 bases and J shed 0 bases, with 22 bases lying between them. CDR3 sequence (DNA): TGCGCCAGCAGCCCCGGCCGGGGGGGGACCACCTTGAACACTGAAGCTTTCTTT. Protein sequence: CASSPGRGGTTLNTEAFF.

About this clone itself: Germline and junction disagree at one end, which may indicate a read error. The genes are TRBV7-9 and TRBJ2-1, with D perhaps matching TRBD2 (6 bases). Germline V gene sequence: CDR1 SEHNR, CDR2 FQNEAQ (reference sequence). This CDR3 has 16 residues. This CDR3 is CASTLTTGLGSNEQFF. CDR3 sequence (DNA): TGTGCCAGCACCTTAACCACGGGACTCGGGAGCAATGAGCAGTTCTTC.

This chain uses TRBV15 with TRBJ2-2; a possible D gene is TRBD1 (6 bases). The CDR3 contains 17 residues. Germline lookup yields CDR1 LNHNV and CDR2 YYDKDF (reference sequence). V was trimmed by 3 bases and J by 4 bases, leaving 18 bases between them. The CDR3 DNA sequence: TGTGCCACCAGCAGTAGACCGATCAGGGGATTCACCGGGGAGCTGTTTTTT. It codes for CATSSRPIRGFTGELFF.

The chain links TRBV5-6 to TRBJ2-2; 11 bases line up with TRBD2. CDR3 length equals 16 residues. Germline CDR1 is SGHDT and CDR2 is YYEEEE. V lost 5 bases to trimming and J lost 5 bases; unmatched junction nucleotides: 8. The CDR3 nucleotides read TGTGCCAGCAGACCGACTAGCGGGACCTATACCGGGGAGCTGTTTTTT. This encodes CASRPTSGTYTGELFF.